This TCR beta chain was identified in a study of T cell responses to AZD1222 COVID-19 vaccine (dated by TCRdb to about 2021). A note on the overall study: TCR sequencing was performed for about 250 trial participants, of whom about 200 were given two doses of AZD1222 and around 25 were given two doses of MenACWY control vaccine. Enrollment into the trials was organized by age into subgroups of 18-55, 56-69 and 70-plus years, and those subgroups contained roughly 150, 30 and 60 TCR-sequenced participants, respectively.

The germline V gene provides CDR1 MDHEN and CDR2 SYDVKM. V drops 8 bases and J drops 2 bases, leaving 12 bases in between. Including the terminal cysteine and phenylalanine, the CDR3 comprises 13 residues. The entry retains the CDR3 DNA only, 39 bases that are in frame from base 1. Results and caveats for the whole study, not just this receptor: Conclusions about previously exposed vaccinees are limited because only a handful of AZD1222 recipients were SARS-CoV-2 seropositive at baseline. CD4 TCRs associated with the vaccine covered the entire spike protein, and the dominant responses were in regions 160-218 and 743-854. Reportedly, close to half of the unique spike-specific TCRs recognized epitopes lying outside the regions that are mutated in the B.1.351 and B.1.1.7 variants. Because no day 14 peak-response samples were available, the repertoires could be characterized only after the peak T cell response. In the small 56-69-year group, the increase in depth fell short of significance, most likely because of low power. Most participants were white British and females outnumbered males, and the authors suggested that clonal diversity may have been underestimated. After two AZD1222 doses, spike-specific TCR breadth and depth were significantly higher than at day 0 and than in MenACWY recipients.

The CDR3 regions of human TCRbeta chains were subjected to immunosequencing. The authors' analysis ran thus. Repertoire TCRs were matched against a reference library of SARS-CoV-2-specific TCRs generated with the MIRA antigen-specificity platform. Breadth meant the fraction of unique TCRs that were SARS-CoV-2-associated, whereas depth meant the fraction of total T cells that were SARS-CoV-2-associated. Using the MIRA data, each spike-specific TCR was assigned both to the spike region to which the TCR was reactive and to a CD4 or CD8 class. Log10-transformed breadth and depth values were compared by one-way ANOVA with Sidak's multiple comparisons tests. In TCRdb, the immuneACCESS table is reduced to in-frame sequences with V and J assigned. These tables do not hold every clone; where another copy was compared, an unresolved V gene accounts for under half, and the others remain unexplained. Clonal size and the V and J genes are those of that table, whereas D and trimming came from the DNA. This sample gives 55,000 to 75,000 clones in total; 79% of them show up just once. In total, the top ten clones hold around 25% of the sample.

Notes on this clone: This receptor's antigen is unknown. Nothing much larger sits one base from this clone, and base qualities are not available.

The time point label for this specimen denotes: baseline before first vaccination. According to the study, the label for this sample's treatment or condition signals: meningococcal conjugate vaccine given as trial control. Vaccinee samples were obtained from the UK trials COV001 and COV002, which included a single-blind randomized controlled phase 2/3 trial of AZD1222 (ChAdOx1 nCoV-19) in healthy adults. Trial participant PBMC samples were collected at day 0 and day 28 after the second dose for TCRbeta chain sequencing. The receptor comes from an adult in good health. Recombination joined TRBV28 with TRBJ1-2; confidence is insufficient to name the D gene. This sample comprised peripheral blood, obtained on day 0 of MenACWY control vaccination. The CDR3 here reads CASSPGGNYGYTF. Here is the DNA: TGTGCCAGCTCCCCGGGAGGGAACTATGGCTACACCTTC.